These 8 T cell receptor beta chains originate from one sample sequenced in a study of cytomegalovirus exposure and HLA in healthy donors. In the PCR, 60 Vbeta and 13 Jbeta primers were used. The repertoire was sequenced with immunoSEQ multiplex PCR; TCRdb's copy has only in-frame clones and lacks some. The table lists approximately 86,000 clones, about 70% of them singletons. The sequenced sample consisted of PBMCs. The origin of the receptors is a man aged 55 to 70 in good health and CMV-seronegative.

Here the CDR3 reads CASSSGQGISWNEQFF. The CDR3 nucleotides read TGTGCCAGCAGTTCAGGACAGGGGATCTCCTGGAATGAGCAGTTCTTC. This rearrangement joins TRBV28 to TRBJ2-1, with 9 bases aligning to TRBD1. With 4 bases clipped from V and 7 bases from J, the junction kept 11 bases outside the gene matches. The CDR3 loop spans 16 amino acids. Per germline, CDR1 MDHEN and CDR2 SYDVKM.

The chain combines TRBV19 with TRBJ1-3, with D uncertain. Germline V gives CDR1 LNHDA, CDR2 SQIVND (reference sequence). V lost 5 bases, J lost 0 bases, and 11 bases lay in between. This CDR3 has 15 amino acids. CDR3 in amino acids: CASSDPAGSGNTIYF. As DNA, the CDR3 is TGTGCCAGTAGTGATCCGGCGGGCTCTGGAAACACCATATATTTT.

The CDR3 protein is CASSLYQEIGTDTQYF. The CDR3 nucleotides are TGCGCCAGCAGCTTGTATCAGGAAATTGGTACAGATACGCAGTATTTT. The rearrangement uses TRBV5-1 and TRBJ2-3; no clear D. Trimming cost V 1 base and J 3 bases, with 15 bases left between them. Germline CDR1 is SGHRS and CDR2 is YFSETQ. This CDR3 region has 16 residues. Full variable domain (rest looked up from reference TRBV5-1 and TRBJ2-3): KAGVTQTPRYLIKTRGQQVTLSCSPISGHRSVSWYQQTPGQGLQFLFEYFSETQRNKGNFPGRFSGRQFSNSRSEMNVSTLELGDSALYLCASSLYQEIGTDTQYFGPGTRLTVL.

J is TRBJ1-1 and V is TRBV13, with 8 bases matching TRBD1. The CDR3 covers 15 residues. Losses at the gene ends were 5 bases for V and 0 bases for J; bases not matched to a gene: 5. Germline CDR1 reads PRHDT; CDR2 reads FYEKMQ (reference sequence). The CDR3 protein is CASSPRQGLNTEAFF. The CDR3 DNA follows: TGTGCCAGCAGCCCACGACAGGGGCTGAACACTGAAGCTTTCTTT.

The J gene is TRBJ2-7, the V gene TRBV21-1; whether TRBD1, the table's D call, matches the DNA was not checked. TRBV21-1 is flagged as a pseudogene. The CDR3 is 14 residues long. CDR3 residues: CASSTPGTEAKQYF. The CDR3 DNA sequence: TGTGCCAGCAGCACGCCCGGGACAGAAGCGAAGCAGTACTTC.

To note about this clone: A read error may account for a junction end that differs from germline. V usage is TRBV7-7 and J usage is TRBJ2-3; the match to TRBD2 covers 8 bases. Germline V lookup: CDR1 SSHAT, CDR2 FNYEAQ (reference sequence). The CDR3 length is 14 residues. Here the CDR3 DNA reads TGTGCTAGCAGTCGGGGGGGCCGGGAAGATACGCAGTATTTT. Its translation: CASSRGGREDTQYF.

This chain uses TRBV5-6 with TRBJ1-4, with D unresolved. This CDR3 spans 14 amino acids. CDR1 is SGHDT, CDR2 YYEEEE, per germline. Between the trimmed V and J ends, which lost 3 bases and 8 bases, there was a span of 14 bases. The CDR3 loop reads CASSSPGIDEKLFF. CDR3 in DNA: TGTGCCAGCAGCTCGCCCGGGATCGACGAAAAACTGTTTTTT.

The rearrangement joins TRBV6-1 to TRBJ1-3, with a weak D call TRBD1 (6 bases). The CDR3 length is 16 residues. V was shortened by 1 base and J by 0 bases, with 10 bases between the two germline ends. CDR1 and CDR2 (germline): MNHNS, SASEGT. The CDR3 nucleotides are TGTGCCAGCAGTGAAGTAGGACAGCGCTCTGGAAACACCATATATTTT. Protein product: CASSEVGQRSGNTIYF.